Below are 15 T cell receptor beta chains sequenced from a single sample in a study of blood T cell repertoires in COVID-19. Clones were sequenced by immunoSEQ multiplex PCR, and TCRdb holds only the in-frame ones, with some missing. The sample shows 95,000 to 150,000 clones, roughly 89% of them seen only once. Sequencing was carried out using peripheral blood. These receptors all stem from a man aged 40-55 years with acute or convalescent COVID-19.

The rearrangement uses TRBV27 and TRBJ1-2; possibly TRBD1 for D (6 bases). Germline V gene sequence: CDR1 MNHEY, CDR2 SMNVEV (reference sequence). CDR3 size: 15 residues. V gave up 10 bases and J gave up 3 bases, with 21 bases separating them. The CDR3, as DNA: TGTGCCACCAAACGGGACACCGAAAGATACTATGGCTACACCTTC. This translates into CATKRDTERYYGYTF.

The CDR3 nucleotides are TGTGCCAGCAGTTACGCGCTAGCGGGGGACCAGTACTTC. Amino acid sequence: CASSYALAGDQYF. The gene calls are TRBV6-2 or TRBV6-3 and TRBJ2-5; 10 nucleotides align to TRBD2. This CDR3 comprises 13 residues. In germline, CDR1 is MNHEY, CDR2 SVGEGT. Germline trimming cut 2 bases from V and 10 bases from J; bases unmatched to any gene: 4.

For the CDR3, the DNA is TGTGCCACCAGGACGACAGGGTACGGGGAGCTGTTTTTT. As protein: CATRTTGYGELFF. The chain recombines TRBV24-1 with TRBJ2-2; 7 bases agree with TRBD1. The CDR3 has 13 residues. V lost 7 bases to trimming and J lost 7 bases; unmatched junction nucleotides: 5. Germline loops: CDR1 KGHDR, CDR2 SFDVKD.

The chain joins TRBV9 to TRBJ1-1; no firm D call. This CDR3 contains 16 residues. V was shortened by 0 bases and J by 3 bases, with 15 bases between the two germline ends. CDR1 is SGDLS and CDR2 is YYNGEE in the germline V gene. CDR3 sequence (DNA): TGTGCCAGCAGCGTAGGAGGAGGGATATTGGACACTGAAGCTTTCTTT. Translating gives CASSVGGGILDTEAFF.

The rearrangement links TRBV7-3 to TRBJ1-1; D unresolved. Trimming pared 9 bases from V and 1 base from J, leaving 12 bases between. Germline assignment: CDR1 SGHTA and CDR2 FQGTGA. The CDR3 contains 13 residues. CDR3 sequence (DNA): TGTGCCAGTTCGAGGCAATGGAACACTGAAGCTTTCTTT. Protein: CASSRQWNTEAFF.

The rearrangement links TRBV12-3 or TRBV12-4 to TRBJ1-1, with 9 bases aligning to TRBD1. The length of the CDR3 is 13 residues. V was pared by 3 bases and J by 6 bases, with 2 bases of the junction left unmatched. CDR3: CASSLRQGAEAFF. The DNA for the CDR3 is TGTGCCAGCAGTTTGAGACAGGGGGCTGAAGCTTTCTTT.

V is TRBV5-4 and J is TRBJ1-3; tentatively, D is TRBD1 (5 bases). Deletions cut 0 bases from V and 0 bases from J, with 10 bases between. In germline, CDR1 is SGHNT, CDR2 YYREEE (reference sequence). The CDR3 spans 16 residues. Here the CDR3 reads CASSLEAGPSGNTIYF. CDR3 nucleotide sequence: TGTGCCAGCAGCTTGGAGGCAGGGCCCTCTGGAAACACCATATATTTT. Using reference TRBV5-4 and TRBJ1-3 for the parts outside the CDR3, the full variable domain is ETGVTQSPTHLIKTRGQQVTLRCSSQSGHNTVSWYQQALGQGPQFIFQYYREEENGRGNFPPRFSGLQFPNYSSELNVNALELDDSALYLCASSLEAGPSGNTIYFGEGSWLTVV.

This clone was observed a single time. This chain connects TRBV30 to TRBJ1-5; 7 bases are shared with TRBD1. Trimming at V came to 2 bases and at J to 4 bases, leaving 5 bases not matched to a gene. The V gene's germline CDR1 is GTSNPN and CDR2 SVGIG (reference sequence). This CDR3 spans 14 amino acids. The CDR3 region has the DNA TGTGCCTGGAGTACCGGGACAGCAAATCAGCCCCAGCATTTT. This sequence encodes CAWSTGTANQPQHF.

The chain uses TRBV6-6 and TRBJ1-5, with 10 bases fitting TRBD1. The CDR3 totals 15 residues. The junction had 7 bases not matched to a gene; V was cut back by 5 bases and J by 6 bases. The germline V gene has CDR1 MNHNY and CDR2 SVGAGI (reference sequence). CDR3 sequence (DNA): TGTGCCAGCAGTAGGACAGGGGGTGGCGGTCAGCCCCAGCATTTT. Its translation is CASSRTGGGGQPQHF.

This clone was seen more than once but under ten times. The chain is built from TRBV6-5 and TRBJ2-7, with D perhaps TRBD1 (5 bases). The germline V gene encodes CDR1 MNHEY and CDR2 SVGAGI. With 0 bases removed from V and 7 bases from J, the gap between germline ends came to 10 bases. The CDR3 runs 13 residues. The CDR3 here is CASSYSSKGEQYF. CDR3 coding DNA: TGTGCCAGCAGTTACTCTAGCAAGGGGGAGCAGTACTTC.

The chain recombines TRBV2 with TRBJ1-3, with D unresolved. Between the trimmed V and J ends, which lost 7 bases and 0 bases, there was a span of 16 bases. Per the germline V gene, CDR1 is SNHLY and CDR2 is FYNNEI. The CDR3 contains 16 residues. The CDR3 spells CASTLKAQNSGNTIYF. The DNA of the CDR3 is TGTGCCAGCACATTAAAGGCACAGAACTCTGGAAACACCATATATTTT.

The J gene is TRBJ1-1, the V gene TRBV19; maybe TRBD1 (5 bases). There are 13 residues in the CDR3. Trimming took off 6 bases at V and 2 bases at J, with 10 bases between the two ends. Germline V gene sequence: CDR1 LNHDA, CDR2 SQIVND (reference sequence). This chain's CDR3 is CASSRDRNTEAFF. As DNA, the CDR3 is TGTGCCAGTAGCCGCGACAGAAACACTGAAGCTTTCTTT.

V is TRBV4-1 and J is TRBJ2-5; TRBD1 might be the D (6 bases). CDR1 and CDR2 from the germline V gene are MGHRA and YSYEKL. Trimming shortened V by 0 bases and J by 4 bases, and 18 bases separated the two germline ends. The CDR3 consists of 17 residues. The CDR3 nucleotides are TGCGCCAGCAGCCAAGATTTCCCCCAGGCCAGGGGAGAGACCCAGTACTTC. It encodes CASSQDFPQARGETQYF.

The rearrangement links TRBV9 to TRBJ2-3; perhaps TRBD2 as D (5 bases). The germline CDR1 and CDR2 sequences are SGDLS and YYNGEE. The V end was cut by 4 bases, the J end by 3 bases, with 24 bases between. The CDR3 runs to 18 residues. CDR3 coding DNA: TGTGCCAGCAGCCCCCGGATCGGGCGGGTTGGGCGGACAGATACGCAGTATTTT. Its protein is CASSPRIGRVGRTDTQYF. Full variable domain (rest looked up from reference TRBV9 and TRBJ2-3): DSGVTQTPKHLITATGQRVTLRCSPRSGDLSVYWYQQSLDQGLQFLIQYYNGEERAKGNILERFSAQQFPDLHSELNLSSLELGDSALYFCASSPRIGRVGRTDTQYFGPGTRLTVL.

The chain uses TRBV2 and TRBJ2-7; possible D gene TRBD1, 5 bases. The germline V gene encodes CDR1 SNHLY and CDR2 FYNNEI. This CDR3 is built from 13 residues. Trimming took off 5 bases at V and 4 bases at J, with 12 bases between the two ends. The CDR3 bases are TGTGCCAGCAGTCCCCGGACACTTTACGAGCAGTACTTC. Translating gives CASSPRTLYEQYF.